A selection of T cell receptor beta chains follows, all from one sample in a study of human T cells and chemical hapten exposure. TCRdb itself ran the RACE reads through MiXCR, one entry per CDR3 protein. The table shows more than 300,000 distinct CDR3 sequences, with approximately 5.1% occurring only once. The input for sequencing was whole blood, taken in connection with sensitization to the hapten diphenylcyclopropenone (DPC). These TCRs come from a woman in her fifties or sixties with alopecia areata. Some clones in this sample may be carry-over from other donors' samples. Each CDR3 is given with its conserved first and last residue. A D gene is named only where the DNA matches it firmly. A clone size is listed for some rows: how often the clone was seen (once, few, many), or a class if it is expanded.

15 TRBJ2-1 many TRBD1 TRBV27 TGTGCCAGCAGTGCGACAGGGGGCCCCTACAATGAGCAGTTCTTC CASSATGGPYNEQFF
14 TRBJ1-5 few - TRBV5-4 TGTGCCAGCAGCTTGGAGGGGAGGATGGAGCCCCAGCATTTT CASSLEGRMEPQHF
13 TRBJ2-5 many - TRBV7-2 TGTGCCAGCAGCTTCGGCGGCGGGGAGACCCAGTACTTC CASSFGGGETQYF
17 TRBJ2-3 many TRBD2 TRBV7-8 TGTGCCAGCAGCCTGGGACTAGCGGGGGCCTCCACAGATACGCAGTATTTT CASSLGLAGASTDTQYF
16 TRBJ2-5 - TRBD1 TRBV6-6 TGTGCCAGCAGAAGAACCGGACAGGGGCTGAGCGAGACCCAGTACTTC CASRRTGQGLSETQYF
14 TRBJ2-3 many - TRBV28 TGTGCCAGCAGTGGGCCCTCTAGCACAGATACGCAGTATTTT CASSGPSSTDTQYF
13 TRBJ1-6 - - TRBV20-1 TGCAGTGCTAGTAGAGACGTAAATTCACCCCTCCACTTT CSASRDVNSPLHF
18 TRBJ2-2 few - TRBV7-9 TGTGCCAGCAGCCGGTTACAGGGACTCCCTTTGAACACCGGGGAGCTGTTTTTT CASSRLQGLPLNTGELFF
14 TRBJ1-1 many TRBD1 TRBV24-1 TGTGCCACCAGTGATCCCATGCAGGGGGCTGAAGCTTTCTTT CATSDPMQGAEAFF
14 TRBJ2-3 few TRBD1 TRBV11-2 TGTGCCAGCAGCCCGACAGGGCCGGGGGATACGCAGTATTTT CASSPTGPGDTQYF
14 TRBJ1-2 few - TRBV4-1 TGCGCCAGCAGCCAAGGTCCGGTGGGAGATGGCTACACCTTC CASSQGPVGDGYTF
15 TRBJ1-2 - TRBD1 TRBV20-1 TGCAGTGCTAGAGATGGACAGGGCCCCTCCTATGGCTACACCTTC CSARDGQGPSYGYTF
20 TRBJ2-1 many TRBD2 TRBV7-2 TGTGCCAGCAGCTTAGCCCCCGAGCGGGGGCCTGAAAGCTCCTACAATGAGCAGTTCTTC CASSLAPERGPESSYNEQFF
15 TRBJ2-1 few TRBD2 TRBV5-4 TGTGCCAGCAGCCCCGGACTAGCGGGAGGGGCTGAGCAGTTCTTC CASSPGLAGGAEQFF
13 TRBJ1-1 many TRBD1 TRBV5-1 TGCGCCAGCAAAGGACAGGAGAACACTGAAGCTTTCTTT CASKGQENTEAFF